This T cell receptor (beta chain) is from a study of blood T cell repertoires in COVID-19 (dated by TCRdb to about 2020). Describing the broader study: Collaborator samples came from the United States, Italy and Spain and covered acute and convalescent phases of COVID-19. The material from the prospective study consisted of cDNA or gDNA derived from T cells, B-cell-depleted T cells, or PBMCs. Subjects who had been exposed to COVID-19, were actively infected with it, or had recovered from it provided the deeply sampled blood TCRbeta repertoires that made up the dataset. A freely available public database, intended as a resource for researchers studying the immune response to SARS-CoV-2, is where the repertoires were released. Samples came from the ongoing ImmuneRACE study (first 160 participants) plus 1,254 subjects from 6 global collaborators. A de-identified subject ID, COVID-19 status, age in years and sex were almost always included in the sample metadata. Where available, HLA class I and class II types were obtained from metadata supplied by the sample provider rather than from assay-based typing.

TCRbeta CDR3 regions were amplified from genomic DNA by means of the immunoSEQ Assay, a bias-controlled multiplex PCR. The paper's data handling went like this. Within the assay, amplification of reference gene primers was used to estimate how many nucleated cells each sample contained. Sequence reads were collapsed and filtered to measure the absolute abundance of every unique TCRbeta CDR3 rearrangement. For each sample, productive Simpson clonality was calculated by taking the square root of Simpson's diversity index across productive rearrangements. The immuneACCESS repertoire file appears here via TCRdb, limited to in-frame rearrangements. These files lack a portion of the clones; in checked studies, under half of the deficit traces to unresolved V genes, and the cause of the others is not known. V and J calls and clone size are given by that table; D and trimming were obtained from the DNA. The sample includes under 350,000 clones, with 86% observed a single time. Jointly, the top ten make up over 2.5% of the sample.

Overall study outcomes, separate from this receptor: Clinical and demographic metadata were provided uncurated, with the amount varying by source and participant.

Participants in the prospective study were aged roughly 18 to 89 years, lived in about two dozen United States geographic areas, and enrolled through a virtual design. In the prospective study, participants were assigned to cohorts based on the clinical history participants reported in a screening survey and a study questionnaire. For ImmuneRACE Cohort 3, a participant was defined as recovered based on two consecutive negative NP/OP PCR tests, clearance by a healthcare professional, or resolution of symptoms. Mobile phlebotomists in the prospective study collected whole blood, serum and a nasopharyngeal or oropharyngeal swab from every participant. Prospective study participants could optionally give additional blood draws and questionnaires over a roughly two-month period. Prospective study blood samples were shipped either frozen or at room temperature before DNA extraction. Measured from the cysteine to the phenylalanine, the CDR3 is 14 residues long. Of all the DNA, just the CDR3 is kept, 42 bases in frame from base 1. The CDR1 and CDR2 encoded by the germline V gene are MNHEY and SVGEGT. Relative to germline, V is missing 5 bases and J is missing 6 bases, with 3 bases of the junction outside any gene match.

With regard to this clone: Its antigen is unknown. Base qualities are not provided; no much larger clone lies one nucleotide away.

What was sequenced was PBMCs or T cells enriched from blood (not recorded which). The chain is encoded by TRBV6-2 or TRBV6-3 joined to TRBJ2-2; 10 of the junction bases match TRBD2. The sequence was obtained from a woman in her late teens or twenties who had recovered from COVID-19. The CDR3 protein: CASSPGTSAGELFF. The DNA is as follows: TGTGCCAGCAGTCCGGGGACTAGCGCCGGGGAGCTGTTTTTT.